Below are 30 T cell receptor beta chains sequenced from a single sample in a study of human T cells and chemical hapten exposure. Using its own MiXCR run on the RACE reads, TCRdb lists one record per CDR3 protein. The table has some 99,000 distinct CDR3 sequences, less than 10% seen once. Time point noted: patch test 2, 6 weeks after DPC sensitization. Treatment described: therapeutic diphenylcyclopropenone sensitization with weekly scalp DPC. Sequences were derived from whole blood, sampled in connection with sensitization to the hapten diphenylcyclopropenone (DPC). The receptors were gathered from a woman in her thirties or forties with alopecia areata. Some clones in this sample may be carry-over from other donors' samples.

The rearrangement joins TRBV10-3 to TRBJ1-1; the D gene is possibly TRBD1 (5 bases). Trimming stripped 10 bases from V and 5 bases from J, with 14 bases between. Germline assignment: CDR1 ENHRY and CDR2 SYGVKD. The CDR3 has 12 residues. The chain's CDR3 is CATQTEGTEAFF. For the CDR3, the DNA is TGTGCCACCCAAACCGAGGGGACTGAAGCTTTCTTT.

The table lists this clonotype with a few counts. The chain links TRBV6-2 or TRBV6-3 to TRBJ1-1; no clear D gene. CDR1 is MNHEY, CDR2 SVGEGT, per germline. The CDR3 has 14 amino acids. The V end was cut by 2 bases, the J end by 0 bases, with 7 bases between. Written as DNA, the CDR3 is TGTGCCAGCAGTTACACAGTTATGAACACTGAAGCTTTCTTT. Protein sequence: CASSYTVMNTEAFF.

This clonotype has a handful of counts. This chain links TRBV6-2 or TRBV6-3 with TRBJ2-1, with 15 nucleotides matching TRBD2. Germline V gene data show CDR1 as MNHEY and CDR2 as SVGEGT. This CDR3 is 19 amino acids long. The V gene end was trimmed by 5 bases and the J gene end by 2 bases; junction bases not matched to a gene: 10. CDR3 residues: CASSPGGLAGGSTYNEQFF. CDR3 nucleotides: TGTGCCAGCAGTCCGGGGGGACTAGCGGGGGGTTCTACCTACAATGAGCAGTTCTTC.

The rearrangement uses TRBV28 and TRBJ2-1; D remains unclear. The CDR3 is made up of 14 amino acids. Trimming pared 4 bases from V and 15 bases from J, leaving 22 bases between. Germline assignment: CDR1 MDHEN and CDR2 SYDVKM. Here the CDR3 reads CASSSLLPKREGFF. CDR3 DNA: TGTGCCAGCAGTTCCCTCCTCCCCAAAAGAGAAGGGTTCTTC.

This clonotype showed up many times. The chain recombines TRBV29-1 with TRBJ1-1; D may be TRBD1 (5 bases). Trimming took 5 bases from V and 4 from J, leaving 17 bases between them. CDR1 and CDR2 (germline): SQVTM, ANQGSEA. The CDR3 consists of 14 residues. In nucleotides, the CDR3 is TGCAGCGTTTCCTCACAGGTTGACGGCACTGAAGCTTTCTTT. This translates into CSVSSQVDGTEAFF.

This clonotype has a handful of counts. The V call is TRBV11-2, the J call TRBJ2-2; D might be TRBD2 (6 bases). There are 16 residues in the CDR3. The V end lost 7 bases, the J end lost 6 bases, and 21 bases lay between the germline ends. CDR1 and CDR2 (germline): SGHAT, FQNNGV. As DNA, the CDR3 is TGTGCCAGCACAAGTACCCAAAGGAGGGAGGCCGGGGAGCTGTTTTTT. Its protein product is CASTSTQRREAGELFF. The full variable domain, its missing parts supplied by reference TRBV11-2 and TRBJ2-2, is EAGVAQSPRYKIIEKRQSVAFWCNPISGHATLYWYQQILGQGPKLLIQFQNNGVVDDSQLPKDRFSAERLKGVDSTLKIQPAKLEDSAVYLCASTSTQRREAGELFFGEGSRLTVL.

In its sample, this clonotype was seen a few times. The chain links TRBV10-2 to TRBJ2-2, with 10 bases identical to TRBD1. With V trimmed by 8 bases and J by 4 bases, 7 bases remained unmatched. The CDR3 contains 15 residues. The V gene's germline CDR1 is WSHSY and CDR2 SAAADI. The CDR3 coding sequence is TGCGCCAGCTCCCGACAGGGGGCTGTCACCGGGGAGCTGTTTTTT. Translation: CASSRQGAVTGELFF.

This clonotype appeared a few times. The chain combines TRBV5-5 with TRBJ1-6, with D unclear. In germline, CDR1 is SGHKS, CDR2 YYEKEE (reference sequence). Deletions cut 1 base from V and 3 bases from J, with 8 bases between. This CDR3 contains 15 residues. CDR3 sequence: CASSLKDFYNSPLHF. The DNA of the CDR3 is TGTGCCAGCAGCTTGAAAGATTTCTATAATTCACCCCTCCACTTT.

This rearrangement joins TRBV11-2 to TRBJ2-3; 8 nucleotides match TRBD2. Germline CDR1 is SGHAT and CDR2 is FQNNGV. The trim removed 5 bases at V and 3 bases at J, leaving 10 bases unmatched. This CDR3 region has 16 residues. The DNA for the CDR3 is TGTGCCAGCAGCCCCCGTCCGGGGGGGATTACAGATACGCAGTATTTT. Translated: CASSPRPGGITDTQYF.

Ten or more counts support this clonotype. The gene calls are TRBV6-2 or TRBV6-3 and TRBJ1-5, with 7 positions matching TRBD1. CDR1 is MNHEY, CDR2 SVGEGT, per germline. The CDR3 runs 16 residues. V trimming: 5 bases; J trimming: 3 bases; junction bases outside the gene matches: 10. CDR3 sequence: CASSIAGTEDNQPQHF. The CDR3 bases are TGTGCCAGCAGTATCGCCGGGACAGAAGACAATCAGCCCCAGCATTTT.

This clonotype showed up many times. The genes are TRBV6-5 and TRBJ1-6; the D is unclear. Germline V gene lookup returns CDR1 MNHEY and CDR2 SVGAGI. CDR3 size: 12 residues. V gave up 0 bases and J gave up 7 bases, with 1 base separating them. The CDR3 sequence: CASSYSNSPLHF. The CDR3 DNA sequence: TGTGCCAGCAGTTACTCGAATTCACCCCTCCACTTT.

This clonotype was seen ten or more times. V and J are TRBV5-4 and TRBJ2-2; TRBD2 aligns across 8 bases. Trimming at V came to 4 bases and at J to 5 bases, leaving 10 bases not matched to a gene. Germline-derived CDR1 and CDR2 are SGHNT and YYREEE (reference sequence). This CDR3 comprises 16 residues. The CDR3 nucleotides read TGTGCCAGCAGCAACCTCGGGGGGGTGAAGACCGGGGAGCTGTTTTTT. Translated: CASSNLGGVKTGELFF.

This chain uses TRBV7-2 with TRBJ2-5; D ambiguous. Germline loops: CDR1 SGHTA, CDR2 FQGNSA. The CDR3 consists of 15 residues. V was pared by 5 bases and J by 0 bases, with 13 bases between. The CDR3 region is CASSGFRLYQETQYF. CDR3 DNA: TGTGCCAGCAGCGGGTTCCGGCTGTACCAAGAGACCCAGTACTTC.

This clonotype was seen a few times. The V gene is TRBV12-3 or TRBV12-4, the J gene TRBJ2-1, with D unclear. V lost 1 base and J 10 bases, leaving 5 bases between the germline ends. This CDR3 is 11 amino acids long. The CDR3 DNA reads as TGTGCCAGCAGTTTAGGAGAAGAGCAGTTCTTC. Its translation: CASSLGEEQFF.

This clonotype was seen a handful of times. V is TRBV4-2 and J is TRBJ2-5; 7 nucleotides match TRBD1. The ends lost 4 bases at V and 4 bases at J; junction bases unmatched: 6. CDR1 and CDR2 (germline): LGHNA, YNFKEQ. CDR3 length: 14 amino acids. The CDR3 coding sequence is TGTGCCAGCAGCCTACAGGGGTTTGGAGAGACCCAGTACTTC. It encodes CASSLQGFGETQYF.

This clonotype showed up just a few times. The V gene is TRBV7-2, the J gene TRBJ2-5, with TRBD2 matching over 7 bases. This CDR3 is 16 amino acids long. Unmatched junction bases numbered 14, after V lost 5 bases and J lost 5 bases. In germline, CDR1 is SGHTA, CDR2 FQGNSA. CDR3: CASSPFGRRRGETQYF. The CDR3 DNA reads TGTGCCAGCAGCCCTTTCGGGAGGCGACGAGGGGAGACCCAGTACTTC.

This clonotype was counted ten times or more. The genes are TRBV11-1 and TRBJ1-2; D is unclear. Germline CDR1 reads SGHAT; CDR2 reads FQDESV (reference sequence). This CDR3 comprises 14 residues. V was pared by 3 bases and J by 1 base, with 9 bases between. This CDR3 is CASSFWADNYGYTF. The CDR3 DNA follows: TGTGCCAGCAGCTTCTGGGCGGATAACTATGGCTACACCTTC.

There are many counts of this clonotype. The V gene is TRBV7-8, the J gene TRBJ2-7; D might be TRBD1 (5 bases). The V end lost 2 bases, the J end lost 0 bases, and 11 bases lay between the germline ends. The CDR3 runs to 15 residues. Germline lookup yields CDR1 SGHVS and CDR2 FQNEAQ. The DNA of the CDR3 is TGTGCCAGCAGCTTACAGGGTTTTAGCTCCTACGAGCAGTACTTC. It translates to CASSLQGFSSYEQYF.

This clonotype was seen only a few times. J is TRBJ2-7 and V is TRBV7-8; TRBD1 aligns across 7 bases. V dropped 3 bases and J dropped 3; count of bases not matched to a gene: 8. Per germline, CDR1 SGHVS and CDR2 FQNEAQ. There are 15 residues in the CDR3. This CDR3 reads CASSLKGQLSYEQYF. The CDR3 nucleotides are TGTGCCAGCAGCTTGAAGGGACAGTTGAGCTACGAGCAGTACTTC.

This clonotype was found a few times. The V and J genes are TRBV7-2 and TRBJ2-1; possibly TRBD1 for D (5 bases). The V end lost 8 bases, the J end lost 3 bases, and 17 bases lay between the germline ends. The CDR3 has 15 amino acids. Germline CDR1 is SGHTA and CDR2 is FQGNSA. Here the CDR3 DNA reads TGTGCCAGCGGGCCCTCTCAGGGATTCTACAATGAGCAGTTCTTC. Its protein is CASGPSQGFYNEQFF.

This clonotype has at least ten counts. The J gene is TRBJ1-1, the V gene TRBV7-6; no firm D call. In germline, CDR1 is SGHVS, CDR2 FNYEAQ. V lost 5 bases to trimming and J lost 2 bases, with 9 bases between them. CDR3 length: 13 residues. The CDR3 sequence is CASSPFGNTEAFF. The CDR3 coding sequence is TGTGCCAGCAGCCCATTCGGAAACACTGAAGCTTTCTTT. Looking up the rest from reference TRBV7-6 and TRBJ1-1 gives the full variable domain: GAGVSQSPRYKVTKRGQDVALRCDPISGHVSLYWYRQALGQGPEFLTYFNYEAQQDKSGLPNDRFSAERPEGSISTLTIQRTEQRDSAMYRCASSPFGNTEAFFGQGTRLTVV.

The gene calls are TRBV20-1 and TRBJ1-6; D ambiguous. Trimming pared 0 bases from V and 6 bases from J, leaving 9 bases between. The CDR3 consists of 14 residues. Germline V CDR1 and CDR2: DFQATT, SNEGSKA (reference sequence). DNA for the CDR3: TGCAGTGCTAGAGAACGGACTATTAATTCACCCCTCCACTTT. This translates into CSARERTINSPLHF.

The CDR3 is CASSQEGGGNQPQHF. CDR3 nucleotide sequence: TGTGCCAGCAGCCAGGAGGGGGGGGGCAATCAGCCCCAGCATTTT. The genes are TRBV3-1 and TRBJ1-5, with D tentatively TRBD1 (6 bases). The CDR3 loop spans 15 amino acids. Per germline, CDR1 LGHDT and CDR2 YNNKEL (reference sequence). V was cut by 3 bases and J by 2 bases, with 11 bases left in between.

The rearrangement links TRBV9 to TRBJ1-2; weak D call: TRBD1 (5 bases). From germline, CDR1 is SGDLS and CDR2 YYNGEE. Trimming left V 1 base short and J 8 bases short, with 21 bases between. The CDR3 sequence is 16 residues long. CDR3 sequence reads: CASSVPPGYRGGGYTF. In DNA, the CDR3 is TGTGCCAGCAGCGTACCTCCCGGATACCGGGGGGGGGGCTACACCTTC.

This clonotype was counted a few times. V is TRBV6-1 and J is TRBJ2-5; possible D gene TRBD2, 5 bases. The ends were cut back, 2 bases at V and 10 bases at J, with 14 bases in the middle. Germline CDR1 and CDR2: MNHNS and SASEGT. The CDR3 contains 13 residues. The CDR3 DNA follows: TGTGCCAGCAGTGAAACCCGCTTGGGGAGCCAGTACTTC. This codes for CASSETRLGSQYF.

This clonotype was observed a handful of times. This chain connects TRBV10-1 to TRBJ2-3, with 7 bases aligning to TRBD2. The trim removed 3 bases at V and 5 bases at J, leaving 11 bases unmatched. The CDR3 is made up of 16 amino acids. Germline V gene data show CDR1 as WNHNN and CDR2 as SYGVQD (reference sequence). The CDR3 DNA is TGCGCCAGCAGTGAAACCGGGACTACAACCCGAGATACGCAGTATTTT. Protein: CASSETGTTTRDTQYF.

This CDR3 is CSAPTGSDTQYF. The CDR3 DNA follows: TGCAGCGCCCCGACAGGGTCCGATACGCAGTATTTT. This chain links TRBV20-1 with TRBJ2-3, with 7 positions matching TRBD1. This CDR3 spans 12 amino acids. Germline V lookup: CDR1 DFQATT, CDR2 SNEGSKA (reference sequence).

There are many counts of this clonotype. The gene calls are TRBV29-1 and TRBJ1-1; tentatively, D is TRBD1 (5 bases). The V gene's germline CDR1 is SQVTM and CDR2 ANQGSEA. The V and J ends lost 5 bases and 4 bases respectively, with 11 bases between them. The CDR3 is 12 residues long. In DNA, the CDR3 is TGCAGCGTTCTCCCGGGGGGCACTGAAGCTTTCTTT. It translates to CSVLPGGTEAFF.

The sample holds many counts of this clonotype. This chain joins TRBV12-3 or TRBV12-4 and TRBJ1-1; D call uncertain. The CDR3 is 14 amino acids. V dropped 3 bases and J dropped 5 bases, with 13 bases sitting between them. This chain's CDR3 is CASSFSGVRTEAFF. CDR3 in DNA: TGTGCCAGCAGTTTCAGCGGGGTTCGGACTGAAGCTTTCTTT.

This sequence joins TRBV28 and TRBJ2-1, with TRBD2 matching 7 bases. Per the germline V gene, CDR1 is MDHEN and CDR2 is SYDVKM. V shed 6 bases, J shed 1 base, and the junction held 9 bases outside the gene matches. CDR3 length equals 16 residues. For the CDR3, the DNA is TGTGCCAGCAGCCACCAGACTAGCTGGTCCTACAATGAGCAGTTCTTC. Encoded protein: CASSHQTSWSYNEQFF.